This T cell receptor (beta chain) came from a study of OX40 agonist ivuxolimab in advanced cancers. Germline CDR1 GTSNPN, CDR2 SVGIG (reference sequence). J lost 2 bases, V lost 1 base, and 19 bases had no gene match. This CDR3 has 21 residues. A remark on this clone: What it binds is unknown.

Study-wide results and caveats: Mean expanded clone counts were higher in CD8+ than CD4+ T cells. Patients who responded partially at 0.1-3.0 mg/kg showed clonal expansion ranking among the lowest. The authors also found low normalized T-cell clonal expansion in some nonresponders.

Generated by immunoSEQ multiplex PCR, the TCRdb table keeps only in-frame clones and is missing some. Among 82,000 or so clones listed, roughly 90% were seen once. The clonotype originates from an adult with an advanced solid tumor such as melanoma, head and neck, liver or kidney cancer. The chain carries TRBV30 and TRBJ2-2; 10 nucleotides agree with TRBD1. The starting material was CD4+ or CD8+ T cells sorted from blood, obtained in a trial of the OX40 agonist ivuxolimab. The chain's CDR3 is CAWSAPDRGLLGRINTGELFF. Here the CDR3 DNA reads TGTGCCTGGAGTGCCCCCGACAGGGGGCTCTTGGGCCGGATAAACACCGGGGAGCTGTTTTTT. The whole variable domain, remainder taken from reference TRBV30 and TRBJ2-2, is SQTIHQWPATLVQPVGSPLSLECTVEGTSNPNLYWYRQAAGRGLQLLFYSVGIGQISSEVPQNLSASRPQDRQFILSSKKLLLSDSGFYLCAWSAPDRGLLGRINTGELFFGEGSRLTVL.